Shown below are 26 T cell receptor beta chains from a single sample sequenced in a study of blood T cell repertoires in COVID-19. The table came from immunoSEQ multiplex PCR; TCRdb's copy has only in-frame clones and leaves some out. The table includes more than 85,000 clones, approximately 90% detected once. The specimen was peripheral blood. The receptors were gathered from a woman between 45 and 65 years old with COVID-19, enrolled during active disease.

This clone was counted only a few times. The chain is built from TRBV27 and TRBJ2-7; tentatively, D is TRBD2 (6 bases). CDR3 length: 13 amino acids. Germline CDR1 MNHEY, CDR2 SMNVEV (reference sequence). The V end was cut by 2 bases, the J end by 6 bases, with 11 bases between. As DNA, the CDR3 is TGTGCCAGCAGTTTAAGTGGGCGGGGCGAGCAGTACTTC. Amino acid sequence: CASSLSGRGEQYF.

J is TRBJ2-5 and V is TRBV2; TRBD2 agrees at 8 bases. CDR3 length equals 12 residues. Germline trimming cut 7 bases from V and 7 bases from J; bases unmatched to any gene: 5. Germline lookup yields CDR1 SNHLY and CDR2 FYNNEI. The CDR3 loop is CASKGLEVTQYF. For the CDR3, the DNA is TGTGCCAGCAAGGGACTAGAAGTGACCCAGTACTTC.

Points on this clone: At one boundary the junction diverges from the germline segment, which might be a read error. The CDR3 here is CASSQDRTGTQYF. DNA for the CDR3: TGTGCCAGCAGCCAAGATCGGACAGGTACGCAGTATTTT. The V gene is TRBV3-1 (or the pseudogene TRBV3-2), the J gene TRBJ2-3, with 7 bases aligning to TRBD1. The CDR3 is 13 residues long. Looked up from germline, CDR1 is LGHDT and CDR2 is YNNKEL (reference sequence).

The rearrangement joins TRBV6-4 to TRBJ2-1, with D possibly being TRBD2 (6 bases). The CDR3 is 13 amino acids. Trimming took off 8 bases at V and 7 bases at J, with 15 bases between the two ends. CDR1 MRHNA and CDR2 SNTAGT come from the germline V gene. The CDR3 reads CASGRGGDNEQFF. The CDR3 DNA reads TGTGCCAGCGGGCGTGGAGGGGATAATGAGCAGTTCTTC.

This sequence joins TRBV30 and TRBJ2-1, with D maybe TRBD2 (5 bases). This CDR3 has 13 residues. Trimming left V 3 bases short and J 9 bases short, with 15 bases between. From germline, CDR1 is GTSNPN and CDR2 SVGIG (reference sequence). For the CDR3, the DNA is TGTGCCTGGAGCTTACTGGTCGGGGTTGAGCAGTTCTTC. Encoded protein: CAWSLLVGVEQFF.

The chain links TRBV15 to TRBJ1-4, with 7 bases identical to TRBD1. The V gene's germline CDR1 is LNHNV and CDR2 YYDKDF (reference sequence). CDR3 length: 16 amino acids. V lost 0 bases to trimming and J lost 8 bases; unmatched junction nucleotides: 9. The CDR3 region is CATSRDFQDREEKLFF. DNA of the CDR3: TGTGCCACCAGCAGAGATTTCCAAGACAGGGAAGAAAAACTGTTTTTT.

A single count supports this clone. The gene calls are TRBV4-2 and TRBJ2-5; D possibly corresponds to TRBD1 (6 bases). Germline CDR1 is LGHNA and CDR2 is YNFKEQ. This CDR3 has 14 amino acids. The ends were cut back, 0 bases at V and 5 bases at J, with 10 bases in the middle. CDR3 sequence: CASSQDDRLETQYF. The CDR3 coding sequence is TGTGCCAGCAGCCAAGATGACAGGTTGGAGACCCAGTACTTC.

This chain connects TRBV19 to TRBJ1-2; D is unclear. The CDR3 extends over 12 amino acids. Per the germline V gene, CDR1 is LNHDA and CDR2 is SQIVND (reference sequence). Trimming shortened V by 1 base and J by 6 bases, and 6 bases separated the two germline ends. The CDR3: CASSIVADGYTF. The CDR3 DNA reads as TGTGCCAGTAGTATAGTTGCGGATGGCTACACCTTC.

The CDR3 here is CASRGQGPPLIYNEQFF. For the CDR3, the DNA is TGCGCCAGCAGGGGACAGGGGCCTCCCTTAATTTACAATGAGCAGTTCTTC. The rearrangement links TRBV5-1 to TRBJ2-1; 10 bases line up with TRBD1. CDR3 length: 17 amino acids. V lost 5 bases and J lost 4; bases outside the gene matches: 12. The germline gives CDR1 SGHRS, CDR2 YFSETQ.

J is TRBJ1-5 and V is TRBV5-1; D may be TRBD1 (5 bases). Trimming pared 4 bases from V and 6 bases from J, leaving 14 bases between. This CDR3 spans 14 amino acids. Germline CDR1 and CDR2: SGHRS and YFSETQ. CDR3 protein: CASSLGLGGQPQHF. CDR3 nucleotides: TGCGCCAGCAGCCTAGGACTGGGGGGTCAGCCCCAGCATTTT.

The CDR3 DNA sequence: TGTGCCAGCAGCAATGTCACAGGTCGGGAGACCCAGTACTTC. Amino acids: CASSNVTGRETQYF. This rearrangement joins TRBV7-2 to TRBJ2-5; maybe TRBD1 (5 bases). Germline V gives CDR1 SGHTA, CDR2 FQGNSA. The V end was cut by 5 bases, the J end by 5 bases, with 15 bases between. The length of the CDR3 is 14 residues.

The count of this clone is one. V is TRBV11-3 and J is TRBJ2-1; 7 bases fit TRBD1. Germline values: CDR1 SGHNT, CDR2 YENEEA. The CDR3 is made up of 14 amino acids. Germline trimming cut 5 bases from V and 5 bases from J; bases unmatched to any gene: 6. In DNA, the CDR3 is TGTGCCAGCAGCACCGGGGACAGTAACAATGAGCAGTTCTTC. Translated: CASSTGDSNNEQFF. Full variable domain (missing parts from reference TRBV11-3 and TRBJ2-1): EAGVVQSPRYKIIEKKQPVAFWCNPISGHNTLYWYLQNLGQGPELLIRYENEEAVDDSQLPKDRFSAERLKGVDSTLKIQPAELGDSAVYLCASSTGDSNNEQFFGPGTRLTVL.

Notes on this clone: Relative to the germline gene, one junction end is altered; a read error may explain this. V usage is TRBV30 and J usage is TRBJ1-1; D not resolved. The CDR3 has 9 residues. Germline V gene data show CDR1 as GTSNPN and CDR2 as SVGIG (reference sequence). CDR3 sequence: CAVNTEAFF. The CDR3 DNA follows: TGCGCGGTGAACACTGAAGCTTTCTTT.

V and J are TRBV4-1 and TRBJ1-5; 9 positions agree with TRBD1. V lost 1 base, J lost 9 bases, and 7 bases stayed unmatched. Germline V lookup: CDR1 MGHRA, CDR2 YSYEKL. The CDR3 extends over 15 amino acids. CDR3 nucleotides: TGCGCCAGCAGCCAAGGAACCTCGACAGGGGGGCCCCAGCATTTT. It is translated as CASSQGTSTGGPQHF.

The chain links TRBV7-9 to TRBJ2-7; tentative D call: TRBD1 (5 bases). Trimming took off 3 bases at V and 3 bases at J, with 9 bases between the two ends. Germline CDR1 reads SEHNR; CDR2 reads FQNEAQ (reference sequence). The CDR3 loop spans 13 amino acids. This CDR3 is CASSLQGVYEQYF. The CDR3 DNA follows: TGTGCCAGCAGCTTGCAAGGGGTCTACGAGCAGTACTTC.

V usage is TRBV14 and J usage is TRBJ1-3, with a weak D call TRBD1 (5 bases). Germline V gene lookup returns CDR1 SGHDN and CDR2 FVKESK. V was cut by 0 bases and J by 3 bases, with 12 bases left in between. The CDR3 covers 16 residues. This CDR3 is CASSQDREVGGNTIYF. Written as DNA, the CDR3 is TGTGCCAGCAGCCAAGACAGGGAGGTAGGTGGAAACACCATATATTTT. Full variable domain (rest looked up from reference TRBV14 and TRBJ1-3): EAGVTQFPSHSVIEKGQTVTLRCDPISGHDNLYWYRRVMGKEIKFLLHFVKESKQDESGMPNNRFLAERTGGTYSTLKVQPAELEDSGVYFCASSQDREVGGNTIYFGEGSWLTVV.

The V and J genes are TRBV30 and TRBJ1-2, with 10 positions matching TRBD1. The CDR3 covers 11 residues. Per the germline V gene, CDR1 is GTSNPN and CDR2 is SVGIG (reference sequence). The CDR3 DNA sequence: TGTGCTATGGACAGGGGGAGTGGCTACACCTTC. Translating it yields CAMDRGSGYTF.

The V call is TRBV6-5, the J call TRBJ2-2; 9 bases fit TRBD2. The CDR3 loop spans 15 amino acids. V gave up 6 bases and J gave up 6 bases; unmatched junction bases: 8. The germline V gene encodes CDR1 MNHEY and CDR2 SVGAGI. The CDR3: CASRDIAGVSGELFF. In DNA, the CDR3 is TGTGCCAGCAGGGACATAGCGGGGGTCTCCGGGGAGCTGTTTTTT.

The table lists this clone with a few counts. The chain has TRBV18 and TRBJ2-7, with D uncertain. V was clipped by 3 bases and J by 2 bases, with 17 bases between them. The CDR3 sequence is 16 residues long. CDR1 is KGHSH, CDR2 LQKENI, per germline. This CDR3 reads CASSPLKSATAYEQYF. CDR3 nucleotides: TGTGCCAGCTCACCTTTAAAGTCGGCCACAGCCTACGAGCAGTACTTC.

This clone was counted between two and nine times. The chain is built from TRBV7-9 and TRBJ1-1, with D unclear. V dropped 1 base and J dropped 3 bases, with 6 bases sitting between them. Germline lookup yields CDR1 SEHNR and CDR2 FQNEAQ (reference sequence). The CDR3 covers 13 residues. CDR3 amino acids: CASSLVGDTEAFF. The CDR3 coding sequence is TGTGCCAGCAGCTTAGTTGGAGACACTGAAGCTTTCTTT.

The chain carries TRBV6-2 or TRBV6-3 and TRBJ2-5; D might be TRBD1 (6 bases). Germline loops: CDR1 MNHEY, CDR2 SVGEGT. The CDR3 is 16 amino acids. Trimming left V 0 bases short and J 2 bases short, with 13 bases between. The CDR3 nucleotides are TGTGCCAGCAGTTACTCGGGGGCGTCTACTCAAGAGACCCAGTACTTC. This codes for CASSYSGASTQETQYF.

This chain connects TRBV7-9 to TRBJ2-3; D not resolved. Trimming stripped 3 bases from V and 1 base from J, with 11 bases between. The CDR3 length is 15 residues. Germline assignment: CDR1 SEHNR and CDR2 FQNEAQ (reference sequence). This CDR3 reads CASSLESWGTDTQYF. In nucleotides, the CDR3 is TGTGCCAGCAGCTTGGAGAGTTGGGGCACAGATACGCAGTATTTT.

This clone came up many times. The chain is built from TRBV4-1 and TRBJ1-5; D not resolved. The ends were cut back, 7 bases at V and 1 base at J, with 14 bases in the middle. The CDR3 is 15 amino acids. Germline values: CDR1 MGHRA, CDR2 YSYEKL. The CDR3 sequence: CASNPRFGSNQPQHF. For the CDR3, the DNA is TGCGCCAGCAATCCAAGATTCGGGAGCAATCAGCCCCAGCATTTT.

The rearrangement joins TRBV5-1 to TRBJ2-2; perhaps TRBD2 as D (5 bases). Trimming shortened V by 5 bases and J by 6 bases, and 8 bases separated the two germline ends. The CDR3 loop spans 12 amino acids. Per germline, CDR1 SGHRS and CDR2 YFSETQ. The CDR3 coding sequence is TGCGCCAGCAGACGGGAAGCCGGGGAGCTGTTTTTT. Its protein product is CASRREAGELFF.

The chain combines TRBV27 with TRBJ2-3; 12 bases match TRBD2. V dropped 4 bases and J dropped 3; count of bases not matched to a gene: 5. The CDR3 is 16 amino acids. Looked up from germline, CDR1 is MNHEY and CDR2 is SMNVEV (reference sequence). In DNA form, the CDR3 reads TGTGCCAGCAGTTCCGGACTAGCGGGGTTGACAGATACGCAGTATTTT. This translates into CASSSGLAGLTDTQYF.

The CDR3 reads CASSSTGSALGYTF. Written as DNA, the CDR3 is TGTGCCAGCAGTTCGACAGGGTCGGCTCTCGGCTACACCTTC. The rearrangement joins TRBV27 to TRBJ1-2, with TRBD1 matching 7 bases. The germline V gene encodes CDR1 MNHEY and CDR2 SMNVEV (reference sequence). This CDR3 is 14 amino acids long. Germline trimming cut 4 bases from V and 8 bases from J; bases unmatched to any gene: 10.